Listed below are T cell receptor beta chains from one sample, sequenced in a study of metastatic and nonmetastatic thyroid tumors. TCRdb re-analyzed the PCR reads through MiXCR. The sample consists of 15,000 to 25,000 clones, 22% of them appearing once. Material for sequencing was tumor tissue. These receptor sequences come from a male donor with papillary thyroid cancer or a benign thyroid nodule (not recorded which). Some clones in this sample may be carry-over from other donors' samples. Each CDR3 is given without its conserved first and last residue. D genes are given only for firm matches. For some rows the clone size is stated as once, few or many, or as a class when expanded; others skip it.

d_call | clone_size | v_call | cdr3_aa
- | many | TRBV11-2 | ASSLGINQETQY
- | - | TRBV5-6 | ASGLGEATGELF
- | few | TRBV28 | ASSFPGPYEQY
TRBD2 | - | TRBV4-2 | ASSPGGAGWSDTQY
- | many | TRBV11-1 | ASSFSSHGGYEQY
- | few | TRBV12-3/TRBV12-4 | ASSPVAAYNEQF
TRBD2 | - | TRBV9 | ACSPSSGSLLETQY
- | many | TRBV27 | ASSSMFTYNEQF
- | many | TRBV5-6 | ASSLVGSRSYNEQF
TRBD2 | - | TRBV11-1 | ASSPTGVLAGGNEQL
- | few | TRBV6-1 | ASLALWGVDEQY
- | many | TRBV6-1 | ASSEWYSGQGTDTQY
- | many | TRBV13 | ASSLRAGKSGEQY
- | many | TRBV29-1 | SVRDNSYEQY
TRBD2 | once | TRBV20-1 | SPRHRSSGDSYEQY
TRBD1 | many | TRBV20-1 | SAQRDSNSPLH
- | few | TRBV2 | ASRGGNYGYT
TRBD1 | many | TRBV3-1 | ASSQGQGDQETQY
TRBD2 | many | TRBV29-1 | SAKKLAGGPGGELF
- | medium-sized | TRBV7-2 | ASSSPAGAETYNEQF
- | many | TRBV7-2 | ASSLAGGQPQH
TRBD2 | many | TRBV19 | ASSIATLLAGPSTDTQY